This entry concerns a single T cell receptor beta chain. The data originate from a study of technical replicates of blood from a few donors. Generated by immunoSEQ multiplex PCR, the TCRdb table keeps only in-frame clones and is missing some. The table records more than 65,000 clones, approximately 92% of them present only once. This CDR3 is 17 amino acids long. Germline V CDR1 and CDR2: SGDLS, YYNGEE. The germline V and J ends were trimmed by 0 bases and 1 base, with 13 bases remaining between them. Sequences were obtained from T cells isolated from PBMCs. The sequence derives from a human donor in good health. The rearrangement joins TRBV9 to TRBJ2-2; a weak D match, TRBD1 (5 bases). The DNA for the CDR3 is TGTGCCAGCAGCGTAGCTATTCAGGGTCAGAACACCGGGGAGCTGTTTTTT. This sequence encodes CASSVAIQGQNTGELFF. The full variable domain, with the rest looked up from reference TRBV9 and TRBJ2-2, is DSGVTQTPKHLITATGQRVTLRCSPRSGDLSVYWYQQSLDQGLQFLIQYYNGEERAKGNILERFSAQQFPDLHSELNLSSLELGDSALYFCASSVAIQGQNTGELFFGEGSRLTVL.